This T cell receptor (beta chain) derives from a study of blood T cells in healthy people across ages. Sample-barcoded 5' priming and a J-beta primer mix drove a second PCR of about 6 to 12 cycles. Via MiXCR, TCRdb re-called the 5' RACE reads, giving one row per CDR3 protein. The profile shows roughly 500,000 distinct CDR3 sequences, around 24% of them singletons. V was pared by 1 base and J by 10 bases, with 17 bases between. The germline CDR1 and CDR2 sequences are DFQATT and SNEGSKA (reference sequence). The CDR3 contains 14 residues. The study, taken as a whole, reports: A strong correlation was found between TCR beta diversity and the percentage of naive T cells. A roughly linear fall in TCR beta diversity per million T cells was seen with increasing age.

Notes on this clonotype: Its antigen is unidentified.

This sample also belongs to another study, concerning T cells of mothers and their children.

The specimen sequenced was blood. This sequence was found in a boy aged 10-17 years in good health. The chain couples TRBV20-1 to TRBJ2-1; TRBD2 is a possible D gene (7 bases). The CDR3 DNA reads TGCAGTGCTAGAGGCGGGGGCCACCGTGAGGAGCAGTTCTTC. It encodes CSARGGGHREEQFF.